The entry below describes one TCR beta chain. This entry belongs to a study of shared T cell receptors in the human thymus. Assay: immunoSEQ multiplex PCR; the TCRdb copy retains only in-frame clones and omits some. The sample holds about 660,000 clones, 88% seen once. The CDR3 contains 17 residues. Germline trimming cut 7 bases from V and 4 bases from J; bases unmatched to any gene: 12. CDR1 and CDR2 (germline): MGHDK, SYGVNS. These same data were also listed under a study on human thymus T cells.

Sequenced material: thymocytes. The chain employs TRBV25-1 and TRBJ2-2; TRBD2 agrees at 10 bases. The sequence came from a boy younger than two with a congenital heart defect. The CDR3 spells CASMGSAGGPSTGELFF. The CDR3 DNA is TGTGCCAGCATGGGGTCAGCGGGAGGGCCGAGCACCGGGGAGCTGTTTTTT.